The TCR beta chain described here comes from a study of cytomegalovirus exposure and HLA in healthy donors. Looking at the study overall: About 85 million unique TCRs from HLA-typed donors were held in an early release of data.

Findings and caveats of the study: Reportedly, fewer N-insertions than the 666-donor mean appeared in an Asian-associated ancestry cluster in a later analysis.

This clone was seen a few times. The antigen is not known. Primers for the PCR totalled 60 Vbeta and 13 Jbeta. Sequencing was performed with immunoSEQ multiplex PCR; in TCRdb, only in-frame clones are kept and a portion is missing. The sample lists around 130,000 clones, 84% occurring once. V was cut by 3 bases and J by 2 bases, with 14 bases left in between. The CDR3 has 16 residues. Germline assignment: CDR1 MGHRA and CDR2 YSYEKL. V usage is TRBV4-1 and J usage is TRBJ1-3, with D uncertain. The TCR comes from a woman between 18 and 29 years old in good health and CMV-seropositive. The source material was PBMCs. DNA of the CDR3: TGCGCCAGCAGCCAGCCAGGACGGGAAACTGGAAACACCATATATTTT. It encodes CASSQPGRETGNTIYF.